This T cell receptor beta chain was captured by sequencing in a study of blood T cell repertoires in COVID-19. Original processing notes: It was from reference gene primer amplification that nucleated cell counts were estimated. Libraries were prepared by immunoSEQ multiplex PCR; TCRdb keeps only in-frame clonotypes and omits some of them. V and J calls plus clone size are reproduced from that table; the DNA served to infer D and trimming. The table lists roughly 200,000 clones, around 90% of them singletons, with 3% in the top ten. The CDR3 loop spans 15 amino acids. Germline V gives CDR1 SGHVS, CDR2 FNYEAQ. The V end lost 1 base, the J end lost 3 bases, and 13 bases lay between the germline ends.

This rearrangement joins TRBV7-6 to TRBJ2-7; D might be TRBD2 (5 bases). Sequencing input: peripheral blood. The sequence came from a man in his fifties or sixties with acute or convalescent COVID-19. CDR3 DNA: TGTGCCAGCAGCTTAGACCGAGGGATCAACTACGAGCAGTACTTC. Protein: CASSLDRGINYEQYF.